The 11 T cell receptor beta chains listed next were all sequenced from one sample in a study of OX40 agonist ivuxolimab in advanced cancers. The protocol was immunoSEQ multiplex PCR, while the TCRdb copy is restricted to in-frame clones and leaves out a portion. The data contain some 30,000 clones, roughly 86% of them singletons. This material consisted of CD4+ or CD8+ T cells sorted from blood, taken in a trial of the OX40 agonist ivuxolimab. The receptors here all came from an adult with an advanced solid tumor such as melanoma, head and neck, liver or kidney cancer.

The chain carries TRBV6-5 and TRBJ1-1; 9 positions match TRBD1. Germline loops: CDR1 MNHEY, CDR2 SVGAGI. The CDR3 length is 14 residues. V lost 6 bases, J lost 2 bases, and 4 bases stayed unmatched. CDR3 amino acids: CASSVGQGNTEAFF. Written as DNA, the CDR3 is TGTGCCAGCAGCGTGGGACAGGGAAACACTGAAGCTTTCTTT.

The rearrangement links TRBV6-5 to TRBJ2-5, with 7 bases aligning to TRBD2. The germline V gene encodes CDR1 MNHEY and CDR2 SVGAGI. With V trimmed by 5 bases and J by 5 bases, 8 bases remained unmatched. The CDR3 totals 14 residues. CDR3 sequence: CASSQTGGVETQYF. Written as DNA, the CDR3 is TGTGCCAGCAGTCAAACTGGGGGGGTGGAGACCCAGTACTTC.

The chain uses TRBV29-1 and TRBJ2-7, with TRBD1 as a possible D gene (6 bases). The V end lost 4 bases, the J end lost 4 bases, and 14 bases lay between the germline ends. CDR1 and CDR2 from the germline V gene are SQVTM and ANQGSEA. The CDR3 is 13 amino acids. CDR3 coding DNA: TGCAGCGTTGTTCAGGGGAAAAGTTACGAGCAGTACTTC. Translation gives CSVVQGKSYEQYF.

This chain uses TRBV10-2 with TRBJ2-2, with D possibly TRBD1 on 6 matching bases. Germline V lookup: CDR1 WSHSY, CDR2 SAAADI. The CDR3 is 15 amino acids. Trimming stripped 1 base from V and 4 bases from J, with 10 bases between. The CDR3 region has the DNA TGCGCCAGCAGTGAGTGGGGGCCGACCACCGGGGAGCTGTTTTTT. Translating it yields CASSEWGPTTGELFF.

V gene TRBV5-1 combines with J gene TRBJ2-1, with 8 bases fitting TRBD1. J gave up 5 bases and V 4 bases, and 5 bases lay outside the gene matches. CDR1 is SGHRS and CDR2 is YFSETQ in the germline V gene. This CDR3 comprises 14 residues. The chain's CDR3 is CASSTRGRNNEQFF. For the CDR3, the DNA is TGCGCCAGCAGCACCAGGGGGCGGAACAATGAGCAGTTCTTC.

The CDR3 DNA reads TGTGCCAGCAGCTTAATCAGAGACACTTACGAGCAGTACTTC. The encoded protein is CASSLIRDTYEQYF. This chain joins TRBV7-8 and TRBJ2-7; D is ambiguous. CDR3 length: 14 amino acids. Germline CDR1 is SGHVS and CDR2 is FQNEAQ. Trimming left V 2 bases short and J 4 bases short, with 12 bases between.

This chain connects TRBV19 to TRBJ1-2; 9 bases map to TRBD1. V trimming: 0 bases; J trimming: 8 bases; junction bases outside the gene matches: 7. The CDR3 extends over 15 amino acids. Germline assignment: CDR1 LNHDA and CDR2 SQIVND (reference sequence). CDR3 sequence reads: CASSIEQTGGSGYTF. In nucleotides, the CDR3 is TGTGCCAGTAGTATAGAACAGACAGGGGGTAGCGGCTACACCTTC.

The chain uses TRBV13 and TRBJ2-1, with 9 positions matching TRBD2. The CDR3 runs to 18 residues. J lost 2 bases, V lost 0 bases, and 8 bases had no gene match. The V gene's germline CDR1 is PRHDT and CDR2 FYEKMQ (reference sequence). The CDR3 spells CASSLGLISSGAYNEQFF. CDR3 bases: TGTGCCAGCAGCTTAGGTTTGATTTCTAGCGGGGCCTACAATGAGCAGTTCTTC. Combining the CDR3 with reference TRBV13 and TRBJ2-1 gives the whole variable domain AAGVIQSPRHLIKEKRETATLKCYPIPRHDTVYWYQQGPGQDPQFLISFYEKMQSDKGSIPDRFSAQQFSDYHSELNMSSLELGDSALYFCASSLGLISSGAYNEQFFGPGTRLTVL.

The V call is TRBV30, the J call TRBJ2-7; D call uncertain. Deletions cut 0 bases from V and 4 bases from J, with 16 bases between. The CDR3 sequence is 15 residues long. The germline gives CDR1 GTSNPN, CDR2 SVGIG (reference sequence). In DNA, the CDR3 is TGTGCCTGGAGTGTACTCTTCGGCAGACGATACGAGCAGTACTTC. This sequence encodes CAWSVLFGRRYEQYF.

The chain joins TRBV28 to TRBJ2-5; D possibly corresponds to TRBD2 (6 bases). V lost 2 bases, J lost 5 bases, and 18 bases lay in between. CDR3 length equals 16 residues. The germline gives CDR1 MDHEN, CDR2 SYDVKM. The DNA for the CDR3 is TGTGCCAGCAGTTTAGGGACTTCAGCTGGAGTTGAGACCCAGTACTTC. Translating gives CASSLGTSAGVETQYF.

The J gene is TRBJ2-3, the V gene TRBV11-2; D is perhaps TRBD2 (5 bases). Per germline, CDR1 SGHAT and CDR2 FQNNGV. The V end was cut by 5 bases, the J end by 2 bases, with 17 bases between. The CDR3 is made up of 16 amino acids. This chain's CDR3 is CASSPFPGSSTDTQYF. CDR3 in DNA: TGTGCCAGCAGCCCCTTTCCGGGGAGCTCCACAGATACGCAGTATTTT.